The rows below give T cell receptor beta chains drawn from one sample of a study of long-term antiretroviral therapy in people with HIV. The repertoire was sequenced with immunoSEQ multiplex PCR; TCRdb's copy has only in-frame clones and lacks some. The repertoire holds 20,000 or so clones, with 70% to 85% as singletons. The specimen comprised unsorted PBMCs, sampled 4.4 years after starting antiretroviral therapy. The source of these receptors is a man between 25 and 39 years old with HIV. Each CDR3 is given with its conserved first and last residue. D genes are given only for firm matches. Expanded clones are given a class, and other clones once, few, many or no size at all.

- 14 TRBJ1-1 - TRBV18 CASSPGKPNTEAFF TGTGCCAGCTCACCCGGTAAACCGAACACTGAAGCTTTCTTT
- 13 TRBJ1-1 - TRBV19 CATAAQGSGEAFF TGTGCCACCGCGGCGCAGGGTTCAGGGGAAGCTTTCTTT
- 16 TRBJ2-7 few TRBV9 CASSVGGRMGSYEQYF TGTGCCAGCAGCGTAGGTGGTAGGATGGGCTCCTACGAGCAGTACTTC
- 16 TRBJ1-4 - TRBV9 CASSVASGTTNEKLFF TGTGCCAGCAGCGTAGCTTCGGGTACCACTAATGAAAAACTGTTTTTT
TRBD2 17 TRBJ2-2 - TRBV7-6 CASSWTSGGAQAGELFF TGTGCCAGCAGCTGGACTAGCGGGGGGGCCCAAGCCGGGGAGCTGTTTTTT
TRBD1 15 TRBJ1-2 once TRBV4-3 CASSPGTGGNYGYTF TGCGCCAGCAGCCCCGGGACAGGCGGTAACTATGGCTACACCTTC
- 15 TRBJ2-7 - TRBV9 CASSVGWGTSYEQYF TGTGCCAGCAGCGTAGGGTGGGGGACTTCCTACGAGCAGTACTTC
TRBD2 14 TRBJ2-7 - TRBV7-9 CASSKLAGHSEQYF TGTGCCAGCAGCAAACTAGCGGGACATAGCGAGCAGTACTTC
- 16 TRBJ2-2 - TRBV4-1 CASSQDRGAVTGELFF TGCGCCAGCAGCCAAGATCGGGGGGCGGTCACCGGGGAGCTGTTTTTT
- 13 TRBJ2-3 few TRBV15 CATSSASTDTQYF TGTGCCACCAGCAGTGCTAGCACAGATACGCAGTATTTT
- 14 TRBJ1-6 once TRBV4-1 CASSQRGAASPLHF TGCGCCAGCAGCCAAAGGGGGGCCGCTTCACCCCTCCACTTT
- 18 TRBJ2-3 - TRBV29-1 CSVEDNRGPNYFTDTQYF TGCAGCGTTGAAGATAACCGTGGACCGAACTACTTCACAGATACGCAGTATTTT
- 14 TRBJ1-3 once TRBV5-1 CASSPSRSGNTIYF TGCGCCAGCAGCCCCAGCCGCTCTGGAAACACCATATATTTT
TRBD1 15 TRBJ1-6 - TRBV7-9 CASSLDRPGPLPLHF TGTGCCAGCAGCCTGGACAGGCCCGGTCCTCTACCCCTCCACTTT
- 15 TRBJ2-1 - TRBV5-1 CASTLVGGSYNEQFF TGCGCCAGCACTCTGGTCGGGGGCTCCTACAATGAGCAGTTCTTC
TRBD1 18 TRBJ1-3 - TRBV9 CASSVAGTGGATGNTIYF TGTGCCAGCAGCGTTGCTGGGACAGGGGGCGCGACTGGAAACACCATATATTTT
- 16 TRBJ1-1 once TRBV5-4 CASTFGREIADTEAFF TGTGCCAGCACCTTTGGGAGGGAGATTGCGGACACTGAAGCTTTCTTT
TRBD1 14 TRBJ2-7 - TRBV6-1 CASSDGTGWPEQYF TGTGCCAGCAGTGACGGGACAGGGTGGCCCGAGCAGTACTTC
TRBD1 15 TRBJ1-2 - TRBV7-2 CASSPGTGGFYGYTF TGTGCCAGCAGCCCCGGGACAGGGGGCTTTTATGGCTACACCTTC
- 15 TRBJ1-1 - TRBV6-1 CASSDIRKGNTEAFF TGTGCCAGCAGTGATATAAGGAAGGGAAACACTGAAGCTTTCTTT
- 12 TRBJ1-5 - TRBV19 CASTLGGQPQHF TGTGCCAGTACCCTGGGAGGGCAGCCCCAGCATTTT
TRBD1 16 TRBJ2-7 - TRBV4-1 CASSQEAQGMSYEQYF TGCGCCAGCAGCCAAGAGGCACAGGGGATGTCCTACGAGCAGTACTTC
TRBD1 14 TRBJ1-1 - TRBV10-2 CASSRDRGNTEAFF TGCGCCAGCAGTAGGGACAGGGGGAACACTGAAGCTTTCTTT
TRBD2 16 TRBJ2-3 - TRBV9 CASSSAQQRGADTQYF TGTGCCAGCAGCTCTGCCCAGCAGCGGGGAGCAGATACGCAGTATTTT
- 18 TRBJ2-6 - TRBV14 CASSNSRDPNSGANVLTF TGTGCCAGCAGCAATTCCAGGGACCCGAACTCTGGGGCCAACGTCCTGACTTTC
- 16 TRBJ2-1 medium-sized TRBV14 CASSQEFGGGYNEQFF TGTGCCAGCAGCCAAGAATTCGGAGGGGGCTACAATGAGCAGTTCTTC
TRBD2 18 TRBJ2-4 - TRBV5-6 CASSLTGGSGMTKNIQYF TGTGCCAGCAGCTTGACGGGGGGGTCCGGAATGACCAAAAACATTCAGTACTTC
- 12 TRBJ2-3 - TRBV13 CASSLGRDTQYF TGTGCCAGCAGCTTAGGGCGAGATACGCAGTATTTT
- 13 TRBJ1-2 few TRBV19 CASRSARGLPYTF TGTGCCAGTCGGTCTGCACGGGGCCTCCCCTACACCTTC
- 14 TRBJ2-7 - TRBV10-3 CAISEQLSSYEQYF TGTGCCATCAGTGAACAGCTAAGCTCCTACGAGCAGTACTTC
- 14 TRBJ2-6 - TRBV11-2 CAGTAPAGANVLTF TGTGCCGGGACGGCACCGGCTGGGGCCAACGTCCTGACTTTC
- 17 TRBJ1-2 - TRBV19 CASSRRQEGFPLYGYTF TGTGCCAGTAGCCGAAGACAGGAGGGGTTCCCCCTCTATGGCTACACCTTC
- 12 TRBJ1-5 once TRBV10-2 CASSESGQPQHF TGCGCCAGCAGTGAGTCAGGGCAGCCCCAGCATTTT
TRBD1 12 TRBJ2-7 few TRBV29-1 CSVEDRASEQYF TGCAGCGTGGAGGACAGGGCATCAGAGCAGTACTTC
TRBD1 16 TRBJ1-2 - TRBV7-9 CASSLTLGQSDYGYTF TGTGCCAGCAGTTTAACGCTGGGACAGTCCGACTATGGCTACACCTTC
- 13 TRBJ2-5 - TRBV7-6 CASSPQGWETQYF TGTGCCAGCAGTCCACAGGGATGGGAGACCCAGTACTTC
- 15 TRBJ1-4 - TRBV4-3 CVSSQDLGQGEKLFF TGCGTCAGCAGCCAAGATCTGGGCCAGGGCGAAAAACTGTTTTTT
TRBD1 15 TRBJ2-7 - TRBV7-6 CASSLRQGETYEQYF TGTGCCAGCAGCCTCAGACAGGGGGAGACCTACGAGCAGTACTTC
TRBD1 16 TRBJ2-3 - TRBV6-4 CASSARQGAEADTQYF TGTGCCAGCAGTGCCAGACAGGGGGCAGAGGCAGATACGCAGTATTTT
- 15 TRBJ2-7 - TRBV18 CASSPPDPVLYEQYF TGTGCCAGCTCACCCCCGGACCCTGTCCTCTACGAGCAGTACTTC
TRBD1 18 TRBJ2-4 - TRBV13 CASSPSPGGMGTKNIQYF TGTGCCAGCAGCCCCTCCCCAGGGGGCATGGGAACCAAAAACATTCAGTACTTC
TRBD2 15 TRBJ2-2 - TRBV19 CASSMSGGGTGELFF TGTGCCAGTAGTATGTCGGGGGGAGGCACCGGGGAGCTGTTTTTT
TRBD2 16 TRBJ2-1 - TRBV5-1 CASSLDRAGGLDEQFF TGCGCCAGCAGCTTGGACAGAGCGGGAGGTCTGGATGAGCAGTTCTTC
- 13 TRBJ2-3 - TRBV6-5 CASRRDSTDTQYF TGTGCCAGCAGGCGGGACAGCACAGATACGCAGTATTTT
- 15 TRBJ2-1 - TRBV5-1 CASSLSQGAGGEQFF TGCGCCAGCAGCTTGTCCCAGGGGGCGGGAGGTGAGCAGTTCTTC
TRBD1 17 TRBJ1-2 - TRBV7-2 CASSSQTSGQPNYGYTF TGTGCCAGCAGCTCACAAACTTCGGGACAGCCAAACTATGGCTACACCTTC
- 15 TRBJ1-2 - TRBV18 CASSPTTDRYYGYTF TGTGCCAGCTCACCTACGACAGATAGGTATTATGGCTACACCTTC